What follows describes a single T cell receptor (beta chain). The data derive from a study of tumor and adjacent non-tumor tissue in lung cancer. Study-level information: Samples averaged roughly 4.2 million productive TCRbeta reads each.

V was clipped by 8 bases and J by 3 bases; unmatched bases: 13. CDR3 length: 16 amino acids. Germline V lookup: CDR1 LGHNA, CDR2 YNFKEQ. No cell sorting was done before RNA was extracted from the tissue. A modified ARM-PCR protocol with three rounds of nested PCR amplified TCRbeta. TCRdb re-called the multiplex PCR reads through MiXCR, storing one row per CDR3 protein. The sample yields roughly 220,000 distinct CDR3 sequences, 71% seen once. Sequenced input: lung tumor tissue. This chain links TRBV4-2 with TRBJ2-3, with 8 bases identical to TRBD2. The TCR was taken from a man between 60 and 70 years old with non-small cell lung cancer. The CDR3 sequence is CASGPDSGTGTDTQYF. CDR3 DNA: TGTGCCAGCGGTCCGGATAGCGGGACGGGGACAGATACGCAGTATTTT.